This T cell receptor (beta chain) is from a study of blood T cell repertoires in COVID-19. The data were produced by immunoSEQ multiplex PCR, yet TCRdb's version contains in-frame clones alone and is incomplete. The sample consists of about 240,000 clones, about 86% of them appearing once. The germline V and J ends were trimmed by 5 bases and 0 bases, with 11 bases remaining between them. Per the germline V gene, CDR1 is MNHEY and CDR2 is SVGAGI. CDR3 length: 14 amino acids. This chain joins TRBV6-5 and TRBJ2-7; possible D gene TRBD1, 6 bases. This sequence originates from an elderly woman with acute or convalescent COVID-19. Sequencing used peripheral blood. The CDR3 reads CASSHRVPSYEQYF. CDR3 bases: TGTGCCAGCAGTCACAGGGTCCCCTCCTACGAGCAGTACTTC.